Following are 23 T cell receptor beta chains from one sample sequenced in a study of beta chain features in type 1 diabetes. Expressed TCRB transcripts were sequenced, since all the RNA that had been isolated was reverse transcribed. Clones were sequenced by immunoSEQ multiplex PCR, and TCRdb holds only the in-frame ones, with some missing. Here the sample spans more than 350,000 clones, 9.5% to 12% being singletons. The sequencing sample was made of naive CD4+ T cells from blood. The receptors stem from a woman in her late teens or twenties in good health.

A few counts support this clone. CDR3 sequence (DNA): TGTGCCTCCAGCCGCGCCAGGGGGTACAATGAGCAGTTCTTC. Protein: CASSRARGYNEQFF. The V gene is TRBV25-1, the J gene TRBJ2-1, with 7 positions matching TRBD1. The CDR3 length is 14 residues. CDR1 is MGHDK, CDR2 SYGVNS, per germline. The junction had 11 bases not matched to a gene; V was cut back by 11 bases and J by 4 bases.

CDR3 residues: CASSSAGTGRNIQYF. As DNA, the CDR3 is TGTGCCAGCAGCTCAGCCGGGACAGGGAGGAACATTCAGTACTTC. The chain links TRBV9 to TRBJ2-4, with 9 positions matching TRBD1. The CDR3 contains 15 residues. Trimming removed 4 bases from V and 7 bases from J; junction bases left unmatched: 9. Germline V gene data show CDR1 as SGDLS and CDR2 as YYNGEE.

This clone was picked up a small number of times. This chain links TRBV18 with TRBJ2-3; D is undetermined. With 4 bases removed from V and 2 bases from J, the gap between germline ends came to 13 bases. There are 15 residues in the CDR3. From germline, CDR1 is KGHSH and CDR2 LQKENI. CDR3 coding DNA: TGTGCCAGCTCACACAGCATAACCGTCACAGATACGCAGTATTTT. Translating it yields CASSHSITVTDTQYF.

The chain carries TRBV7-6 and TRBJ2-1; D call uncertain. The V gene lost 4 bases and the J gene lost 2 bases, with 9 bases spanning the gap. Germline V gives CDR1 SGHVS, CDR2 FNYEAQ. The CDR3 runs to 14 residues. The CDR3 protein is CASSSRTPYNEQFF. Here the CDR3 DNA reads TGTGCCAGCAGCTCGCGTACTCCCTACAATGAGCAGTTCTTC.

The table lists this clone with a few counts. The CDR3 here is CASSLEVRGRLETQYF. For the CDR3, the DNA is TGCGCCAGCAGCTTGGAAGTCAGGGGGAGACTGGAGACCCAGTACTTC. The chain has TRBV5-1 and TRBJ2-5; 7 positions match TRBD1. The V and J ends lost 0 bases and 5 bases, in that order; junction bases with no gene match: 10. The CDR3 sequence is 16 residues long. In germline, CDR1 is SGHRS, CDR2 YFSETQ.

The chain carries TRBV5-4 and TRBJ2-7; 13 positions agree with TRBD2. Per the germline V gene, CDR1 is SGHNT and CDR2 is YYREEE (reference sequence). The CDR3 consists of 17 residues. V dropped 2 bases and J dropped 3; count of bases not matched to a gene: 8. CDR3 sequence: CASSFGLAGAVSYEQYF. The CDR3 nucleotides are TGTGCCAGCAGCTTCGGACTAGCGGGAGCGGTGAGCTACGAGCAGTACTTC.

This clone appeared a few times. The chain couples TRBV15 to TRBJ2-5, with 13 bases fitting TRBD2. There are 16 residues in the CDR3. V trimming: 5 bases; J trimming: 5 bases; junction bases outside the gene matches: 8. Germline loops: CDR1 LNHNV, CDR2 YYDKDF (reference sequence). The CDR3 DNA is TGTGCCACCAGCCCTGGACTAGCGGGAGCTACGGAGACCCAGTACTTC. Translated: CATSPGLAGATETQYF.

This clone was picked up a small number of times. The chain couples TRBV15 to TRBJ1-2; D might be TRBD1 (5 bases). V was clipped by 3 bases and J by 2 bases, with 13 bases between them. The CDR3 runs to 15 residues. Germline CDR1 and CDR2: LNHNV and YYDKDF (reference sequence). Written as DNA, the CDR3 is TGTGCCACCAGCAGTGCGGGACGGATCAACTATGGCTACACCTTC. Translated: CATSSAGRINYGYTF.

The V gene is TRBV2, the J gene TRBJ1-1, with a tentative D call TRBD1 (6 bases). The CDR3 totals 13 residues. V was pared by 6 bases and J by 0 bases, with 8 bases between. Germline V gene sequence: CDR1 SNHLY, CDR2 FYNNEI. CDR3 sequence: CASSRTVNTEAFF. CDR3 in DNA: TGTGCCAGCAGCCGGACAGTGAACACTGAAGCTTTCTTT.

This clone was detected a few times. The J gene is TRBJ2-7, the V gene TRBV15; D remains ambiguous. The V end was cut by 4 bases, the J end by 4 bases, with 20 bases between. There are 16 residues in the CDR3. The germline gives CDR1 LNHNV, CDR2 YYDKDF (reference sequence). The CDR3 here is CATSIHATFSIYEQYF. The CDR3 DNA follows: TGTGCCACCAGCATACACGCGACATTCTCTATATACGAGCAGTACTTC.

This CDR3 is CASSVVPLGNEQFF. The CDR3 DNA sequence: TGTGCCAGCAGCGTAGTCCCCCTGGGGAATGAGCAGTTCTTC. The chain joins TRBV9 to TRBJ2-1; D is uncertain. The CDR3 runs to 14 residues. Trimming took off 0 bases at V and 7 bases at J, with 11 bases between the two ends. CDR1 and CDR2 from the germline V gene are SGDLS and YYNGEE. Variable domain in full (rest from reference TRBV9 and TRBJ2-1): DSGVTQTPKHLITATGQRVTLRCSPRSGDLSVYWYQQSLDQGLQFLIQYYNGEERAKGNILERFSAQQFPDLHSELNLSSLELGDSALYFCASSVVPLGNEQFFGPGTRLTVL.

This sequence joins TRBV7-7 and TRBJ2-1; D call uncertain. V lost 2 bases and J 3 bases, leaving 8 bases between the germline ends. This CDR3 is 14 amino acids long. Germline assignment: CDR1 SSHAT and CDR2 FNYEAQ (reference sequence). The CDR3 DNA sequence: TGTGCCAGCAGCTTAAATGGGCGCTACAATGAGCAGTTCTTC. This encodes CASSLNGRYNEQFF.

There are a few counts of this clone. The sample has other DNA sequences that encode this CDR3 too. The chain links TRBV28 to TRBJ2-7; D remains unclear. Trimming cost V 2 bases and J 4 bases, with 3 bases left between them. The germline V gene encodes CDR1 MDHEN and CDR2 SYDVKM. The CDR3 runs to 11 residues. CDR3 in DNA: TGTGCCAGCAGTTTAGGGTACGAGCAGTACGTC. This gives the protein CASSLGYEQYV.

The rearrangement links TRBV5-1 to TRBJ2-1; the match to TRBD2 covers 9 bases. Germline V gives CDR1 SGHRS, CDR2 YFSETQ. The V and J ends lost 9 bases and 0 bases, in that order; junction bases with no gene match: 7. This CDR3 is 15 amino acids long. The CDR3 region has the DNA TGCGCCACGCGACTAGCGGTAACCTCCTACAATGAGCAGTTCTTC. This encodes CATRLAVTSYNEQFF.

This clone was recorded a few times. Other DNA sequences in this specimen translate into the identical CDR3. The V gene is TRBV7-9, the J gene TRBJ2-3; no definite D call. The CDR3 consists of 12 residues. Per the germline V gene, CDR1 is SEHNR and CDR2 is FQNEAQ (reference sequence). Trimming stripped 5 bases from V and 0 bases from J, with 3 bases between. The CDR3 here is CASSASTDTQYF. CDR3 coding DNA: TGTGCCAGCAGCGCTAGCACAGATACGCAGTATTTT.

There are a few counts of this clone. This chain connects TRBV5-1 to TRBJ1-6; D possibly corresponds to TRBD1 (6 bases). CDR3 size: 14 residues. CDR1 SGHRS and CDR2 YFSETQ come from the germline V gene. V was shortened by 5 bases and J by 8 bases, with 14 bases between the two germline ends. The CDR3 coding sequence is TGCGCCAGCAGACAAACAGGGTCCGATTCACCCCTCCACTTT. Amino acid sequence: CASRQTGSDSPLHF.

The chain is built from TRBV6-5 and TRBJ1-5, with TRBD1 as a possible D gene (5 bases). CDR3 length: 13 residues. V was shortened by 4 bases and J by 6 bases, with 10 bases between the two germline ends. CDR1 is MNHEY and CDR2 is SVGAGI in the germline V gene. CDR3 in amino acids: CASSWDWGQPQHF. The CDR3 DNA is TGTGCCAGCAGTTGGGACTGGGGTCAGCCCCAGCATTTT.

The chain joins TRBV7-2 to TRBJ2-3; TRBD2 agrees at 10 bases. With 0 bases clipped from V and 3 bases from J, the junction kept 6 bases outside the gene matches. The germline V gene has CDR1 SGHTA and CDR2 FQGNSA. The CDR3 spans 17 residues. The CDR3 nucleotides read TGTGCCAGCAGCTTAGCGGGACTAGCGAGAAGAACAGATACGCAGTATTTT. Protein: CASSLAGLARRTDTQYF.

This chain connects TRBV4-2 to TRBJ1-4, with D possibly matching TRBD1 (6 bases). Germline V gene lookup returns CDR1 LGHNA and CDR2 YNFKEQ. This CDR3 has 16 residues. V was clipped by 2 bases and J by 5 bases, with 15 bases between them. DNA for the CDR3: TGTGCCAGCAGCCAACCCCAGGGCAGGGGAAATGAAAAACTGTTTTTT. Amino acids: CASSQPQGRGNEKLFF.

The chain couples TRBV29-1 to TRBJ2-7; 7 bases agree with TRBD1. The V segment lost 4 bases and the J segment 6 bases; nucleotides outside the gene matches: 6. The V gene's germline CDR1 is SQVTM and CDR2 ANQGSEA. The CDR3 consists of 12 residues. The CDR3 region has the DNA TGCAGCGTTGGGACAGGATCCCTCGAGCAGTACTTC. Amino acids: CSVGTGSLEQYF.

The CDR3 region has the DNA TGTGCCAGGCTGGAGGGTGAGACCGGGGAGCTGTTTTTT. The encoded protein is CARLEGETGELFF. The J gene is TRBJ2-2, the V gene TRBV7-9; D is perhaps TRBD2 (6 bases). The CDR3 contains 13 residues. The germline V gene encodes CDR1 SEHNR and CDR2 FQNEAQ (reference sequence). V lost 9 bases and J lost 5, with 13 bases in between.

This clone was counted a few times. This chain links TRBV29-1 with TRBJ1-2, with D possibly being TRBD1 (6 bases). The CDR3 is made up of 14 amino acids. The germline gives CDR1 SQVTM, CDR2 ANQGSEA. V was cut by 7 bases and J by 6 bases, with 21 bases left in between. The chain's CDR3 is CSALTGVQRNGYTF. CDR3 bases: TGCAGCGCGCTGACAGGCGTCCAGAGGAATGGCTACACCTTC.

The chain joins TRBV29-1 to TRBJ2-7; 8 nucleotides line up with TRBD1. The V gene's germline CDR1 is SQVTM and CDR2 ANQGSEA. The CDR3 is made up of 11 amino acids. V gave up 7 bases and J gave up 6 bases; unmatched junction bases: 5. For the CDR3, the DNA is TGCAGCGGAGGACAGGGTCCCGAGCAGTACTTC. It translates to CSGGQGPEQYF.